A single sample gave rise to the 17 T cell receptor beta chains below, sequenced in a study of radiotherapy plus CTLA-4 blockade in lung cancer. Produced via immunoSEQ multiplex PCR; TCRdb's table is partial and in-frame only. This repertoire shows some 74,000 clones, around 82% found once; its top ten account for about 6.6%. The starting material was peripheral blood, obtained from a patient treated with radiotherapy plus ipilimumab. The receptors originated from a human donor with non-small cell lung cancer who had a complete response to radiotherapy plus ipilimumab.

The chain couples TRBV6-6 to TRBJ2-5; D is perhaps TRBD2 (5 bases). Germline CDR1 reads MNHNY; CDR2 reads SVGAGI (reference sequence). Trimming cost V 11 bases and J 1 base, with 5 bases left between them. The CDR3 runs 10 residues. The CDR3 sequence is CAGGQETQYF. DNA of the CDR3: TGTGCCGGAGGCCAAGAGACCCAGTACTTC.

The chain couples TRBV28 to TRBJ1-5, with 7 bases matching TRBD1. Per the germline V gene, CDR1 is MDHEN and CDR2 is SYDVKM. Germline trimming cut 8 bases from V and 6 bases from J; bases unmatched to any gene: 4. The CDR3 runs to 12 residues. CDR3 nucleotides: TGTGCCAGCCGACAGGGCGGTCAGCCCCAGCATTTT. Protein: CASRQGGQPQHF.

The CDR3 sequence is CASSLEYRVEKLFF. The CDR3 DNA is TGTGCCAGCAGCTTGGAGTATAGGGTGGAAAAACTGTTTTTT. This sequence joins TRBV5-6 and TRBJ1-4; D unclear. Germline values: CDR1 SGHDT, CDR2 YYEEEE. The CDR3 length is 14 residues. The V end lost 0 bases, the J end lost 8 bases, and 11 bases lay between the germline ends. Complete variable domain (other parts from reference TRBV5-6 and TRBJ1-4): DAGVTQSPTHLIKTRGQQVTLRCSPKSGHDTVSWYQQALGQGPQFIFQYYEEEERQRGNFPDRFSGHQFPNYSSELNVNALLLGDSALYLCASSLEYRVEKLFFGSGTQLSVL.

In its sample, this clone was seen once. The V gene is TRBV18, the J gene TRBJ1-4; 10 bases match TRBD1. Germline loops: CDR1 KGHSH, CDR2 LQKENI. This CDR3 comprises 16 residues. J gave up 0 bases and V 5 bases, and 3 bases lay outside the gene matches. CDR3 sequence (DNA): TGTGCCAGCTCATTAGGACAGGGGGCAACTAATGAAAAACTGTTTTTT. This codes for CASSLGQGATNEKLFF.

In this sample, this clone is medium-sized. The rearrangement uses TRBV29-1 and TRBJ2-7, with 10 bases identical to TRBD1. The ends lost 7 bases at V and 5 bases at J; junction bases unmatched: 2. The length of the CDR3 is 11 residues. Germline CDR1 and CDR2: SQVTM and ANQGSEA. CDR3 residues: CSAGQGDEQYF. CDR3 nucleotide sequence: TGCAGCGCCGGACAGGGGGACGAGCAGTACTTC.

This chain connects TRBV10-3 to TRBJ1-1, with D unclear. This CDR3 is built from 13 residues. The germline gives CDR1 ENHRY, CDR2 SYGVKD. V gave up 11 bases and J gave up 5 bases, with 18 bases separating them. DNA of the CDR3: TGTGCCTCGAAAAGTGTCGTAAATACTGAAGCTTTCTTT. As protein: CASKSVVNTEAFF.

The CDR3 DNA sequence: TGTGCCAGCAGTGAAGTCGGGGGGGATCAGCCCCAGCATTTT. Its translation: CASSEVGGDQPQHF. The genes are TRBV6-1 and TRBJ1-5; D might be TRBD1 (5 bases). Germline lookup yields CDR1 MNHNS and CDR2 SASEGT. The CDR3 consists of 14 residues. V was clipped by 1 base and J by 5 bases, with 9 bases between them.

This rearrangement joins TRBV7-8 to TRBJ2-7; TRBD1 agrees at 11 bases. Per the germline V gene, CDR1 is SGHVS and CDR2 is FQNEAQ. CDR3 length: 14 amino acids. J lost 5 bases, V lost 4 bases, and 4 bases had no gene match. The CDR3 reads CASSSDRGRNEQYF. Here the CDR3 DNA reads TGTGCCAGCAGCTCGGACAGGGGGCGGAACGAGCAGTACTTC.

The CDR3 reads CASSPRWGAEAFF. The CDR3 nucleotides are TGTGCCAGCAGTCCCCGGTGGGGAGCTGAAGCTTTCTTT. The chain uses TRBV27 and TRBJ1-1; D gene unclear. V was shortened by 5 bases and J by 6 bases, with 13 bases between the two germline ends. This CDR3 region has 13 residues. CDR1 MNHEY and CDR2 SMNVEV come from the germline V gene (reference sequence).

The chain links TRBV5-1 to TRBJ2-2; TRBD1 aligns across 9 bases. From germline, CDR1 is SGHRS and CDR2 YFSETQ. Trimming took 5 bases from V and 1 from J; bases not matched to a gene: 3. The CDR3 sequence is 15 residues long. The CDR3 reads CASRQGAQNTGELFF. CDR3 nucleotides: TGCGCCAGCAGACAGGGGGCGCAGAACACCGGGGAGCTGTTTTTT.

This clone was seen a few times. The chain has TRBV11-3 and TRBJ2-3; 8 bases align to TRBD2. This CDR3 is 15 amino acids long. V shed 5 bases, J shed 2 bases, and the junction held 6 bases outside the gene matches. The germline CDR1 and CDR2 sequences are SGHNT and YENEEA. CDR3 loop: CASSDISGTTDTQYF. DNA for the CDR3: TGTGCCAGCAGCGATATTAGCGGGACCACAGATACGCAGTATTTT.

This clone was seen just once. The chain recombines TRBV2 with TRBJ2-5, with 16 bases matching TRBD2. Losses at the gene ends were 4 bases for V and 5 bases for J; bases not matched to a gene: 4. Germline CDR1 and CDR2: SNHLY and FYNNEI. This CDR3 is 16 amino acids long. The CDR3 DNA sequence: TGTGCCAGCAGTGCGGTGGGACTAGCGGGGGGGGAGACCCAGTACTTC. It is translated as CASSAVGLAGGETQYF.

The rearrangement joins TRBV18 to TRBJ2-1; the match to TRBD2 covers 12 bases. The CDR3 is made up of 17 amino acids. V was clipped by 4 bases and J by 9 bases; unmatched bases: 13. Per the germline V gene, CDR1 is KGHSH and CDR2 is LQKENI. The CDR3 DNA reads TGTGCCAGCTCACTGAGCCTAGCGGGAGGGCCGCGAGGTGAGCAGTTCTTC. Encoded protein: CASSLSLAGGPRGEQFF.

The chain combines TRBV7-9 with TRBJ1-5, with 8 positions matching TRBD1. The trim removed 2 bases at V and 5 bases at J, leaving 2 bases unmatched. Germline assignment: CDR1 SEHNR and CDR2 FQNEAQ (reference sequence). CDR3 length equals 14 residues. The CDR3 protein is CASSLLTGDQPQHF. The CDR3 DNA is TGTGCCAGCAGCTTACTGACAGGGGATCAGCCCCAGCATTTT. Combining the CDR3 with reference TRBV7-9 and TRBJ1-5 gives the whole variable domain DTGVSQNPRHKITKRGQNVTFRCDPISEHNRLYWYRQTLGQGPEFLTYFQNEAQLEKSRLLSDRFSAERPKGSFSTLEIQRTEQGDSAMYLCASSLLTGDQPQHFGDGTRLSIL.

The chain couples TRBV5-1 to TRBJ2-5; 11 nucleotides agree with TRBD1. Germline-derived CDR1 and CDR2 are SGHRS and YFSETQ. The J segment lost 4 bases and the V segment lost 2 bases, leaving 4 bases of the junction unmatched. This CDR3 contains 15 residues. CDR3 in amino acids: CASSFGGTGGETQYF. CDR3 sequence (DNA): TGCGCCAGCAGCTTTGGCGGGACAGGGGGAGAGACCCAGTACTTC.

This clone was detected ten times or more. CDR3 DNA: TGTGCCAGCAGCGTAGACCCCTTAGGGAACACCATATATTTT. Translated: CASSVDPLGNTIYF. J is TRBJ1-3 and V is TRBV9; no reliable D call. V lost 0 bases to trimming and J lost 7 bases, with 11 bases between them. Germline CDR1 and CDR2: SGDLS and YYNGEE. The CDR3 totals 14 residues. The complete variable domain, with remaining parts taken from reference TRBV9 and TRBJ1-3, reads DSGVTQTPKHLITATGQRVTLRCSPRSGDLSVYWYQQSLDQGLQFLIQYYNGEERAKGNILERFSAQQFPDLHSELNLSSLELGDSALYFCASSVDPLGNTIYFGEGSWLTVV.

The rearrangement uses TRBV29-1 and TRBJ1-1; D unresolved. The CDR3 totals 12 residues. With 4 bases removed from V and 0 bases from J, the gap between germline ends came to 6 bases. Per germline, CDR1 SQVTM and CDR2 ANQGSEA. The CDR3 region is CSVGGMNTEAFF. In DNA, the CDR3 is TGCAGCGTTGGGGGAATGAACACTGAAGCTTTCTTT.